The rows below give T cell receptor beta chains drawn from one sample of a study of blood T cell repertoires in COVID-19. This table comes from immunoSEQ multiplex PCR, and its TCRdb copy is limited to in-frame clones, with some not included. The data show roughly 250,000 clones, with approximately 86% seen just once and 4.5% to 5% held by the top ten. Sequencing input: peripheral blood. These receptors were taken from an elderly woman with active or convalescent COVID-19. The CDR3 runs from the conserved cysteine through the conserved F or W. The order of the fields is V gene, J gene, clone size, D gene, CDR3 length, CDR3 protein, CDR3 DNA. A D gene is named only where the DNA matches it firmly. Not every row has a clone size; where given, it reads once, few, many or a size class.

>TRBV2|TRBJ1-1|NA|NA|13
CASSGTGGTEAFF
TGTGCCAGCAGTGGGACCGGAGGGACTGAAGCTTTCTTT
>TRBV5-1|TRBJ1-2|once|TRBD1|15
CASSLRQGAIGGYTF
TGCGCCAGCAGCTTGCGGCAGGGGGCTATAGGAGGCTACACCTTC
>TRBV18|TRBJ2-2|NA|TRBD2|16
CASSPPGTSHTGELFF
TGTGCCAGCTCACCACCTGGGACTAGTCACACCGGGGAGCTGTTTTTT
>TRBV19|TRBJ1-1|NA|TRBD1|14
CASSIRQGNTEAFF
TGTGCCAGTAGTATCAGACAGGGGAACACTGAAGCTTTCTTT
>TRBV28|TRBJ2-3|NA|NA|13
CASSLTIAYTQYF
TGTGCCAGCAGTTTAACGATAGCATATACGCAGTATTTT
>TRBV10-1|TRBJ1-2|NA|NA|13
CASSLTANYGYTF
TGCGCCAGCAGCCTGACAGCTAACTATGGCTACACCTTC
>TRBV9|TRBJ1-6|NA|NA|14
CASSFKTDNSPLHF
TGTGCCAGCAGCTTCAAGACAGATAATTCACCCCTCCACTTT
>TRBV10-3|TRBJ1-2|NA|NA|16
CAISESGGGYLYGYTF
TGTGCCATCAGTGAGTCGGGGGGAGGTTACCTCTATGGCTACACCTTC
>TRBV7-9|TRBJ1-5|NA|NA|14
CASSLDGGYQPQHF
TGTGCCAGCAGCTTAGACGGGGGTTATCAGCCCCAGCATTTT
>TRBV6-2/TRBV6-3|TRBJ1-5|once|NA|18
CASSPIIGREGSNQPQHF
TGTGCCAGCAGCCCTATCATAGGCCGGGAAGGGAGCAATCAGCCCCAGCATTTT
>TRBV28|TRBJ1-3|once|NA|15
CASSSTGFSGNTIYF
TGTGCCAGCAGTTCTACAGGGTTCTCTGGAAACACCATATATTTT
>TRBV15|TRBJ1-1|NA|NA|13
CATSRPVNTEAFF
TGTGCCACCAGCAGACCAGTGAACACTGAAGCTTTCTTT
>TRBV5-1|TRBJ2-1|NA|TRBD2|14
CASRSAGGRNEQFF
TGCGCCAGCAGGTCAGCGGGGGGGCGGAATGAGCAGTTCTTC
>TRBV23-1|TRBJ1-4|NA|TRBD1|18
CASSPQGTGGRTNEKLFF
TGCGCCAGCAGTCCCCAAGGGACAGGGGGCAGGACTAATGAAAAACTGTTTTTT
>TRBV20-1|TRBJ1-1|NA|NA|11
CSARPFAEAFF
TGCAGTGCTAGACCCTTTGCTGAAGCTTTCTTT
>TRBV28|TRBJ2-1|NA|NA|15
CASSLDTGVNNEQFF
TGTGCCAGCAGTTTAGATACCGGGGTCAACAATGAGCAGTTCTTC
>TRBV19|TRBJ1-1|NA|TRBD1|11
CASTTGAEAFF
TGTGCCAGTACAACAGGGGCTGAAGCTTTCTTT
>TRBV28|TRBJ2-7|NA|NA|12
CASSLTAYEQYF
TGTGCCAGCAGTCTAACAGCCTACGAGCAGTACTTC
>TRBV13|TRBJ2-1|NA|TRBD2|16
CASSSRTSGIYNEQFF
TGTGCCAGCAGCTCCAGGACTAGCGGGATTTACAATGAGCAGTTCTTC
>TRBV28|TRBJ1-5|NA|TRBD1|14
CASSQRQGRQPQHF
TGTGCCAGCAGCCAACGACAGGGCCGCCAGCCCCAGCATTTT
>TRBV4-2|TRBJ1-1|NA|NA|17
CASSQVGQGSMNTEAFF
TGTGCCAGCAGCCAAGTCGGGCAGGGTTCGATGAACACTGAAGCTTTCTTT
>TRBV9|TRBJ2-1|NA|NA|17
CASSVYPQGREANEQFF
TGTGCCAGCAGCGTCTACCCGCAGGGCCGCGAGGCGAATGAGCAGTTCTTC
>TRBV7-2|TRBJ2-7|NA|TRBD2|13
CASSSGTSGSRYF
TGTGCCAGCAGCTCCGGGACTAGCGGGAGCAGGTACTTC
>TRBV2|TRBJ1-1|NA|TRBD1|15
CASTPQGAVNTEAFF
TGTGCCAGCACCCCACAGGGGGCCGTGAACACTGAAGCTTTCTTT
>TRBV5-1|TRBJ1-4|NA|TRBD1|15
CASSLGDRDNEKLFF
TGCGCCAGCAGCTTGGGGGACAGGGATAATGAAAAACTGTTTTTT
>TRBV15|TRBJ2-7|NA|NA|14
CATSSPRDTYEQYF
TGTGCCACCAGCTCTCCTAGGGACACCTACGAGCAGTACTTC
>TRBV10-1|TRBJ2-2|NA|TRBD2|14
CASGTSGNTGELFF
TGCGCCAGCGGGACTAGCGGAAACACCGGGGAGCTGTTTTTT
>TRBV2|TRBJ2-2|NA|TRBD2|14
CASSSGTRAGELFF
TGTGCCAGCAGTTCCGGGACTAGGGCCGGGGAGCTGTTTTTT
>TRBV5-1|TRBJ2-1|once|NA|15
CASSLDGGLYNEQFF
TGCGCCAGCAGCTTGGACGGGGGGCTTTACAATGAGCAGTTCTTC